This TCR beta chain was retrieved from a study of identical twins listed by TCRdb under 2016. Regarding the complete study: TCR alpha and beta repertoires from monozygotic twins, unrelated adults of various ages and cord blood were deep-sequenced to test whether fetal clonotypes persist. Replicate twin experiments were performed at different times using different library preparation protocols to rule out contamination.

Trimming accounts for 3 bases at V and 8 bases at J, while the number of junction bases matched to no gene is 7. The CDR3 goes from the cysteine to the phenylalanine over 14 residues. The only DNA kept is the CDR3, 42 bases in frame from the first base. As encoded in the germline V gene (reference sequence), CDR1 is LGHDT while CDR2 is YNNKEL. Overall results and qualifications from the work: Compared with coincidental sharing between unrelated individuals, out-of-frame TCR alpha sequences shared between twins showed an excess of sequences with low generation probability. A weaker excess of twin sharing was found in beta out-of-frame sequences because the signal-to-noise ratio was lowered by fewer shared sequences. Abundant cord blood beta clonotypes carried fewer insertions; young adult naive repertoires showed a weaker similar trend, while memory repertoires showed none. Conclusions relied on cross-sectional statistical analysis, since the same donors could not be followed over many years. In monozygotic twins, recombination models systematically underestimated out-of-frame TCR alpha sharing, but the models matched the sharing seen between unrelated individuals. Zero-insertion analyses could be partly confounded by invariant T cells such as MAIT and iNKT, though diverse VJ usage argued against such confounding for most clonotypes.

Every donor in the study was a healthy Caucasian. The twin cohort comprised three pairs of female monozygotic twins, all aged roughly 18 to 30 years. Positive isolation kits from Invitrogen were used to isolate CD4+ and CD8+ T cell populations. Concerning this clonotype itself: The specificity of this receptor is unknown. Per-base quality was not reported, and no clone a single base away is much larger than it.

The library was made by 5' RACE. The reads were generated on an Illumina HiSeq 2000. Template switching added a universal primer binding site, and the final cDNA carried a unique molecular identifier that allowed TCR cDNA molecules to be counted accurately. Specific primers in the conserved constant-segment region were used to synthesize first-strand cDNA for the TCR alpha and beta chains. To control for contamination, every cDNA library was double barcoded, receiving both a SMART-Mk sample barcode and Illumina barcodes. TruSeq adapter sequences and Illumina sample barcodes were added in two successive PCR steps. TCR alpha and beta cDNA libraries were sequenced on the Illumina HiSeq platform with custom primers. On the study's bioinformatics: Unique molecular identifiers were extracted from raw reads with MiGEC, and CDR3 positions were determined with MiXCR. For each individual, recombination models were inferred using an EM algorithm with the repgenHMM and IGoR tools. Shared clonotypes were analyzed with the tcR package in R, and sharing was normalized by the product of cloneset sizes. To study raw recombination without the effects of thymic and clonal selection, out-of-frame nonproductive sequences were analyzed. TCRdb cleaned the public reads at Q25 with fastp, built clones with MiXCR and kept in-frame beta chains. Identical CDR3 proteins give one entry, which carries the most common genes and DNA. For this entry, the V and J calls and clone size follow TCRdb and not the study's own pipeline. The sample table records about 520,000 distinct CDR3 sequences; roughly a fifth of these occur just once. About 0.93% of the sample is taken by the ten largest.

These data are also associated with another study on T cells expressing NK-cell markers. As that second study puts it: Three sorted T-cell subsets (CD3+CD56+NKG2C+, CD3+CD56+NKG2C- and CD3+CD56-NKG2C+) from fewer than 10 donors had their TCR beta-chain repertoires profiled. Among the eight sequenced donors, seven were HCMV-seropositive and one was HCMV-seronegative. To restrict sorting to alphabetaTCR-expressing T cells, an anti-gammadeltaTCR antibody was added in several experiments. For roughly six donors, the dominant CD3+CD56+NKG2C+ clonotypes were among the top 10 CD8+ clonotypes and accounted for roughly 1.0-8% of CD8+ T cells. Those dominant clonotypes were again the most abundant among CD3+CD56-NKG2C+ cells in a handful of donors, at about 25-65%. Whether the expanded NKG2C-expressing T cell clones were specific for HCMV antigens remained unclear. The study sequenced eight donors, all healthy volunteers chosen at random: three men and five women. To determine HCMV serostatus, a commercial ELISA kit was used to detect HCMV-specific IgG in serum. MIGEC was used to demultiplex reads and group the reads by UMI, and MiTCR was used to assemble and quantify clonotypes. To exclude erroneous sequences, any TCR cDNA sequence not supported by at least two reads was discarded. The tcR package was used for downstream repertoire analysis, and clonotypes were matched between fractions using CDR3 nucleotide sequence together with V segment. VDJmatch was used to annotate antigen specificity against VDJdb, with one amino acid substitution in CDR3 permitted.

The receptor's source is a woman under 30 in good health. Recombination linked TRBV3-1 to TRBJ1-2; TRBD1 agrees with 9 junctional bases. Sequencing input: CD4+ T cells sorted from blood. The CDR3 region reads CASSHPGTGNGYTF. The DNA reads TGTGCCAGCAGCCATCCCGGGACAGGGAACGGCTACACCTTC.